The subject of this entry is one TCR beta chain. The record originates from a study of T cells in Graves' hyperthyroidism and ophthalmopathy. Overall study context: Peripheral blood was collected at initial diagnosis, before any treatment.

Amplification of TCR beta CDR3 regions used RNA as the template. Researchers ran a first-round RT-PCR on the TCR CDR3 using the HTBI primer set. MiXCR, applied by TCRdb to the multiplex PCR reads, yields one record per CDR3 protein. The sample contains about 590,000 distinct CDR3 sequences, 12% to 15% of which appear only once. Patients with ophthalmopathy all had a Clinical Activity Score of at least 3, a NOSPECS grade of at least 4 and duration under 3 months. Uncontrolled infection, other autoimmune disease, pregnancy or lactation barred patients from enrollment. This CDR3 is 18 amino acids long. Germline V gene data show CDR1 as LGHDT and CDR2 as YNNKEL (reference sequence). V was pared by 0 bases and J by 4 bases, with 18 bases between.

Sequenced input: blood. This sequence was found in a woman between 18 and 29 years old with Graves' ophthalmopathy. The chain carries TRBV3-1 and TRBJ1-4; the D is unclear. CDR3 amino acids: CASSQDPLSAGVNEKLFF. The CDR3 DNA follows: TGTGCCAGCAGCCAAGATCCCCTCTCCGCCGGGGTTAATGAAAAACTGTTTTTT.